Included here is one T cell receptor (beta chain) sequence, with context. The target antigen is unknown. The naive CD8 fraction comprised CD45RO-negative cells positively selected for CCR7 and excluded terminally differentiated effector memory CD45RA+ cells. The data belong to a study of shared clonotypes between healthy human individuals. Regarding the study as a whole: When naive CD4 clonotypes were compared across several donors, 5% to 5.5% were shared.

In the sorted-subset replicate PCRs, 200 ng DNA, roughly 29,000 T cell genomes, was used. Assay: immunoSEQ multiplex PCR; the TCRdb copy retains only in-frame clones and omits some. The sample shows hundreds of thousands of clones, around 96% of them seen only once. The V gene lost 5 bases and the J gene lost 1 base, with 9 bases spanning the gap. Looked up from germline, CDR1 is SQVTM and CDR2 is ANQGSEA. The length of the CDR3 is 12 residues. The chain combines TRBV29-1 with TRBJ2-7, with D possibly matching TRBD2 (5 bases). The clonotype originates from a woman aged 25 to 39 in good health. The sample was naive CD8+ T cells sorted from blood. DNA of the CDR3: TGCAGCGTTATTAGGGAGTCCTACGAGCAGTACTTC. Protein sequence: CSVIRESYEQYF.